This is a list of T cell receptor beta chains from one sample in a study of blood T cell repertoires in COVID-19. TCRdb keeps only in-frame clones here, not all; method: immunoSEQ multiplex PCR. The table includes over 100,000 clones, 82% detected once. The source material was peripheral blood. The source of these receptors is a woman aged 70-85 years with acute or convalescent COVID-19. Each CDR3 is given with its conserved first and last residue. Each record gives: CDR3 length, clone size, V gene, D gene, J gene, CDR3 DNA, CDR3 protein. D genes are given only for firm matches. Size values are once, few and many counts, or a class for expanded clones, and some rows have none.

13,few,TRBV7-9,NA,TRBJ2-7,TGTGCCACTTCCAAGACAGACCACTACGAGCAGTACTTC,CATSKTDHYEQYF
17,NA,TRBV5-1,TRBD2,TRBJ2-3,TGCGCCAGCAGCTTGGGTCTAGCGGGGATCAGGGCAGATACGCAGTATTTT,CASSLGLAGIRADTQYF
14,NA,TRBV6-5,TRBD1,TRBJ2-3,TGTGCCAGCAGTAAGGACAGGATCCCAGATACGCAGTATTTT,CASSKDRIPDTQYF
13,once,TRBV9,NA,TRBJ1-4,TGTGCCAGCAGCGGTTCGGGGGGCGAAAAACTGTTTTTT,CASSGSGGEKLFF
14,NA,TRBV4-3,NA,TRBJ1-2,TGCGCCAGCAGCCAAGGCAGGCAGTCTTACGGCTACACCTTC,CASSQGRQSYGYTF
14,few,TRBV5-4,NA,TRBJ2-1,TGTGCCAGCAGCTTGGAGCTGCAGGGTGCAGAGCAGTTCTTC,CASSLELQGAEQFF
15,NA,TRBV6-5,NA,TRBJ2-2,TGTGCCAGCAGCCCACCGGGACAAAACACCGGGGAGCTGTTTTTT,CASSPPGQNTGELFF
13,once,TRBV29-1,TRBD2,TRBJ2-1,TGCAGCGTTGATAGCGGGGGGAACAATGAGCAGTTCTTC,CSVDSGGNNEQFF
15,NA,TRBV6-1,TRBD1,TRBJ2-5,TGTGCCAGCAGTGACCGGGACAGGGCAATGGAGACCCAGTACTTC,CASSDRDRAMETQYF
16,NA,TRBV6-2/TRBV6-3,TRBD2,TRBJ2-5,TGTGCCAGCAGCCCTGGGACTAGCAGGGTCGTGGAGACCCAGTACTTC,CASSPGTSRVVETQYF
14,once,TRBV7-2,NA,TRBJ2-2,TGTGCCGCAAGCCGCACTAGGACCACCGGGGAGCTGTTTTTT,CAASRTRTTGELFF
14,NA,TRBV11-2,NA,TRBJ1-2,TGTGCCAGCAGCTTAGGGGAGGGATACGGCGGCTACACCTTC,CASSLGEGYGGYTF
14,NA,TRBV20-1,NA,TRBJ1-5,TGCAGTGCTAGTGGGACACTCAGGGATCAGCCCCAGCATTTT,CSASGTLRDQPQHF
16,NA,TRBV5-1,NA,TRBJ1-6,TGCGCCAGCAGCACCACCGGACAGTTCTATAATTCACCCCTCCACTTT,CASSTTGQFYNSPLHF
13,NA,TRBV3-1/TRBV3-2,NA,TRBJ1-1,TGTGCCAGCAGCCAAGTCATTAGGGGTGAAGCTTTCTTT,CASSQVIRGEAFF
16,NA,TRBV6-2/TRBV6-3,TRBD1,TRBJ2-2,TGTGCCAGCAGCCAATTTCCGGGACAGGGAGGCGGGGAGCTGTTTTTT,CASSQFPGQGGGELFF
13,NA,TRBV27,NA,TRBJ1-1,TGTGCCAGCAGTCCTCGTTCGTACACTGAAGCTTTCTTT,CASSPRSYTEAFF
12,NA,TRBV2,NA,TRBJ2-5,TGTGCCAGCTCACAGTCCCCAGAGACCCAGTACTTC,CASSQSPETQYF
14,NA,TRBV4-1,TRBD1,TRBJ1-2,TGCGCCAGCAGCCGAGGGGGCGGTAACTATGGCTACACCTTC,CASSRGGGNYGYTF
14,NA,TRBV18,NA,TRBJ1-5,TGTGCCAGCTCTCCAGGACAGAGGTATCAGCCCCAGCATTTT,CASSPGQRYQPQHF
16,NA,TRBV11-3,TRBD1,TRBJ2-3,TGTGCCAGCAGCAAAGGACAGGGCCAAAGCACAGATACGCAGTATTTT,CASSKGQGQSTDTQYF
15,NA,TRBV4-2,TRBD1,TRBJ1-2,TGTGCCAGCAGCCAATCGGACAGGGAAGACTATGGCTACACCTTC,CASSQSDREDYGYTF
16,NA,TRBV18,TRBD1,TRBJ2-1,TGTGCCAGCTCACCCACGGACAGGGGGGCCTACAATGAGCAGTTCTTC,CASSPTDRGAYNEQFF
17,NA,TRBV5-4,NA,TRBJ2-6,TGTGCCAGCAGCACGGTGGGCAAGGGGTCTGGGGCCAACGTCCTGACTTTC,CASSTVGKGSGANVLTF
14,once,TRBV6-5,TRBD1,TRBJ2-2,TGTGCCAGCAGTCTCAGACAGGGCACCGGGGAGCTGTTTTTT,CASSLRQGTGELFF
14,NA,TRBV6-2/TRBV6-3,NA,TRBJ2-5,TGTGCCAGCAGTACAGGGAGGGGTCAAGAGACCCAGTACTTC,CASSTGRGQETQYF
14,NA,TRBV6-4,NA,TRBJ2-3,TGTGCCAGCGGCTCGGGGGGCGCGACAGATACGCAGTATTTT,CASGSGGATDTQYF
15,few,TRBV11-2,NA,TRBJ2-3,TGTGCCAGCAGCTTTAGCGGCTCTAGCACAGATACGCAGTATTTT,CASSFSGSSTDTQYF
16,NA,TRBV25-1,TRBD1,TRBJ2-2,TGTGCCAGCGGACCGGGGACAGGGGTTTACACCGGGGAGCTGTTTTTT,CASGPGTGVYTGELFF
14,once,TRBV29-1,TRBD1,TRBJ1-5,TGCAGCGTTTCCGGGACAGACCCAAATCAGCCCCAGCATTTT,CSVSGTDPNQPQHF
16,NA,TRBV4-3,NA,TRBJ2-7,TGCGCCAGCAGCCAAGTCGTTGGGACACCTGTCGGCGAGCAGTACTTC,CASSQVVGTPVGEQYF
15,NA,TRBV7-9,TRBD2,TRBJ2-1,TGTGCCAGCAGCCCCCTAGCGGGGTTATACAATGAGCAGTTCTTC,CASSPLAGLYNEQFF
15,NA,TRBV6-5,NA,TRBJ1-2,TGTGCCAGCAAAAACGGGAGGAGCTCTTACTATGGCTACACCTTC,CASKNGRSSYYGYTF
15,NA,TRBV19,NA,TRBJ1-2,TGTGCCAGTAGTATAGTAGAGGTTCGGGGCTATGGCTACACCTTC,CASSIVEVRGYGYTF
13,NA,TRBV6-5,NA,TRBJ1-4,TGTGCCAGCAGTTACAGGGGAAACGAAAAACTGTTTTTT,CASSYRGNEKLFF
13,few,TRBV21-1,NA,TRBJ1-2,TGTGCCAGCAGCACACAGGGTAAGGTTGGCTACACCTTC,CASSTQGKVGYTF
13,NA,TRBV27,TRBD1,TRBJ1-2,TGTGCCAGCAGTAGGGACAGGTCCTATGGCTACACCTTC,CASSRDRSYGYTF
14,few,TRBV10-2,NA,TRBJ2-3,TGCGCCAGCAGCCGGGGGGCAGTCACAGATACGCAGTATTTT,CASSRGAVTDTQYF
14,few,TRBV25-1,NA,TRBJ1-6,TGTGCCAGCAGTGAAGTTGGGACACTTTCACCCCTCCACTTT,CASSEVGTLSPLHF
13,NA,TRBV12-3/TRBV12-4,NA,TRBJ1-4,TGTGCCAGCAGCTCTCGTCTTCGGTCTGAACTGTTTTTT,CASSSRLRSELFF
13,NA,TRBV19,NA,TRBJ1-1,TGTGCCAGTAGTATCATGGCCCAGGCTGAAGCTTTCTTT,CASSIMAQAEAFF
16,NA,TRBV6-2/TRBV6-3,NA,TRBJ2-1,TGTGCCAGCAGTCTTTCTTGGACAGCTGCCTACAATGAGCAGTTCTTC,CASSLSWTAAYNEQFF
11,few,TRBV30,NA,TRBJ2-1,TGTGCCTGGACCCTGTCCAATGAGCAGTTCTTC,CAWTLSNEQFF
15,NA,TRBV28,TRBD1,TRBJ2-2,TGTGCCAGCAGTTTGGCAGCAGGGGGCGTCGGGGAGCTGTTTTTT,CASSLAAGGVGELFF
12,NA,TRBV30,NA,TRBJ1-2,TGTGCCTCAGGGGAGTTTAACTATGGCTACACCTTC,CASGEFNYGYTF
15,NA,TRBV24-1,TRBD1,TRBJ2-1,TGTGCCACCAGTGAATCCGGGACAGCCTACAATGAGCAGTTCTTC,CATSESGTAYNEQFF
14,NA,TRBV6-5,TRBD1,TRBJ1-2,TGTGCCAGCATTCGTAACAGGGGTGGAGGTGGCTACACCTTC,CASIRNRGGGGYTF
12,NA,TRBV5-4,NA,TRBJ2-7,TGTGCCAGCAGCCGTAACACCTACGAGCAGTACTTC,CASSRNTYEQYF
14,few,TRBV18,NA,TRBJ1-1,TGTGCCAGCTCACCACCGAGCACGAGAGGTGAAGCTTTCTTT,CASSPPSTRGEAFF
19,NA,TRBV18,TRBD1,TRBJ1-5,TGTGCCAGCTCACTTACTCCGGGACAGGGCCCTACAAGCAATCAGCCCCAGCATTTT,CASSLTPGQGPTSNQPQHF
14,few,TRBV28,NA,TRBJ1-2,TGTGCCAGCAGCGGCGGGGCTGGGAACTATGGCTACACCTTC,CASSGGAGNYGYTF
16,NA,TRBV18,TRBD1,TRBJ2-3,TGTGCCAGCTCACCAGGGTGGACAGGGTCTAAAGATACGCAGTATTTT,CASSPGWTGSKDTQYF
15,NA,TRBV11-3,NA,TRBJ1-2,TGTGCCAGCAGCTTAGATCCAGGGGCCGTCTATGGCTACACCTTC,CASSLDPGAVYGYTF
13,NA,TRBV2,NA,TRBJ2-1,TGTGCCAGCAGGGAGGGGTACTACAATGAGCAGTTCTTC,CASREGYYNEQFF
14,NA,TRBV5-1,TRBD1,TRBJ1-1,TGCGCCAGCAGCCCCGGGACAGTGAACACTGAAGCTTTCTTT,CASSPGTVNTEAFF
14,NA,TRBV27,NA,TRBJ1-2,TGTGCCAGCAGTTTAAAGGGAGGGAACTATGGCTACACCTTC,CASSLKGGNYGYTF
13,few,TRBV27,NA,TRBJ1-2,TGTGCCAGCAGTTTCCGGGGAATCTATGGCTACACCTTC,CASSFRGIYGYTF
12,NA,TRBV12-3/TRBV12-4,TRBD1,TRBJ1-2,TGTGCCAGCAGTCAGGGGGCGCTTGGCTACACCTTC,CASSQGALGYTF
20,NA,TRBV27,TRBD1,TRBJ1-3,TGTGCCAGCAGCCCGTTTCGCGCCGGGGGACAGGTGAACTCTGGAAACACCATATATTTT,CASSPFRAGGQVNSGNTIYF
14,NA,TRBV18,NA,TRBJ1-5,TGTGCCAGCTCACCTGGGAGCATCACTCAGCCCCAGCATTTT,CASSPGSITQPQHF